This TCR beta chain was sequenced for a study of blood T cells in healthy people across ages. Germline assignment: CDR1 SGHTA and CDR2 FQGNSA. J lost 2 bases, V lost 3 bases, and 4 bases had no gene match. There are 16 residues in the CDR3. The authors ran a second PCR of roughly 7 to 11 cycles using a sample-barcoded 5' primer and a J-beta primer mix. TCRdb called the 5' RACE reads again in MiXCR, with one record for every CDR3 protein. The sample yields about 1,400,000 distinct CDR3 sequences, around two fifths seen once. The material sequenced was blood. This sequence joins TRBV7-2 and TRBJ2-1, with 10 nucleotides matching TRBD2. This receptor was obtained from a woman between 18 and 29 years old in good health. Here the CDR3 reads CASSFRTSGAYNEQFF. In DNA, the CDR3 is TGTGCCAGCAGCTTTAGGACTAGCGGAGCCTACAATGAGCAGTTCTTC.